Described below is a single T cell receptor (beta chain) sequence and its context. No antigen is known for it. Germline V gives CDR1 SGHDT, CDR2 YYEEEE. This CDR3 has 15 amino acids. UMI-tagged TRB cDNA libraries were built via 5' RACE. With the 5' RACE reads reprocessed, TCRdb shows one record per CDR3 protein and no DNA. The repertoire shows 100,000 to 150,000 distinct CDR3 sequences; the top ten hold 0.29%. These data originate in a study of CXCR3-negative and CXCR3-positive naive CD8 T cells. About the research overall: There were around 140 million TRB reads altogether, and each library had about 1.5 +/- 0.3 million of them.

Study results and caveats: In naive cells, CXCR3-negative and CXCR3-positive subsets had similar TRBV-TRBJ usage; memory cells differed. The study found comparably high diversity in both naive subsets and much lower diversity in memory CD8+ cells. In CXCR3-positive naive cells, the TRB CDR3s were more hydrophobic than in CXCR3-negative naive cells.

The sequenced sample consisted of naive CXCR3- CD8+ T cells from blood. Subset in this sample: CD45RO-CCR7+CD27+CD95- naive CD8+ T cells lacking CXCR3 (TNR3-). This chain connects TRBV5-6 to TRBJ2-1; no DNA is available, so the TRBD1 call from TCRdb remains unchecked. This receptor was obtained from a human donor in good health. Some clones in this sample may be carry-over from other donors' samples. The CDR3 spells CASSSRVHPYNEQFF.